This T cell receptor beta chain was recovered during a study of blood T cell repertoires in COVID-19. Germline V gene data show CDR1 as MNHEY and CDR2 as SVGEGT. V was clipped by 2 bases and J by 7 bases; unmatched bases: 3. CDR3 length: 14 residues. Original analysis: It was from reference gene primer amplification that nucleated cell counts were estimated. Only in-frame clones appear in the TCRdb table, and some are missing; sequencing was by immunoSEQ multiplex PCR. The V and J calls and clone size come from that table; D and trimming were worked out from the DNA. Here the sample spans about 190,000 clones, 80% to 85% being singletons.

The receptor was isolated from a woman in her 30s with acute or convalescent COVID-19. The genes are TRBV6-2 or TRBV6-3 and TRBJ1-4, with 8 positions matching TRBD1. Source material: peripheral blood. The CDR3: CASSYGRGPEKLFF. CDR3 sequence (DNA): TGTGCCAGCAGTTACGGCAGGGGGCCTGAAAAACTGTTTTTT.